Listed below are T cell receptor beta chains from one sample, sequenced in a study of T-cell reconstitution after alpha-beta-depleted transplantation in children. TCRdb reprocessed the PCR reads with MiXCR, giving one entry per CDR3 protein. The table has around 600,000 distinct CDR3 sequences, 10% to 13% seen once. Sequenced here: PBMCs from the stem cell graft donor, sampled from the stem cell graft. These receptors originate from a human donor who donated a stem cell graft to a child with acute myeloid leukemia. The CDR3 runs from the conserved cysteine through the conserved F or W. The D gene is left open where the match is weak. Rows give clone size only sometimes, using once, few, many, or a class for an expanded clone.

d_gene,abundance,j_gene,v_gene,CDR3nt,CDR3aa
-,many,TRBJ2-3,TRBV6-5,TGTGCCAGCAGTTACTCGGACAGCACAGATACGCAGTATTTT,CASSYSDSTDTQYF
-,-,TRBJ1-1,TRBV4-2,TGTGCCAGCAGCCAAGATCGGGCTTTCTTT,CASSQDRAFF
-,-,TRBJ2-7,TRBV20-1,TGCAGTGGCACCCTGGAGGCCCGCTCCTACGAGCAGTACTTC,CSGTLEARSYEQYF
-,-,TRBJ2-2,TRBV4-2,TGTGCCAGCAGCCAAGAGGCTAGACCTCGTAGCACCGGGGAGCTGTTTTTT,CASSQEARPRSTGELFF
-,many,TRBJ2-7,TRBV6-2/TRBV6-3,TGTGCCACGTCAGGGGCCTACGAGCAGTACTTC,CATSGAYEQYF
-,-,TRBJ1-1,TRBV20-1,TGCAGTGCTAGGGGGGCCAGGAGCACTGAAGCTTTCTTT,CSARGARSTEAFF
TRBD1,-,TRBJ1-1,TRBV27,TGTGCCAGCAGCCTGGGGGTCGACAGGGGGAGAAGGAAAGCTTTCTTT,CASSLGVDRGRRKAFF
TRBD2,-,TRBJ2-5,TRBV18,TGTGCCAGCTCACCAGGGACTAGCCCTGAAGAGACCCAGTACTTC,CASSPGTSPEETQYF
-,many,TRBJ1-2,TRBV7-2,TGTGCCAGCAGCCCCGGAGGGAGGGGCGGAAACTATGGCTACACCTTC,CASSPGGRGGNYGYTF
-,-,TRBJ2-7,TRBV7-8,TGTGCCAGCAGCTTAGCTGTAAGGGGCTCCCTTGTAGGCGAGCAGTACTTC,CASSLAVRGSLVGEQYF
TRBD2,-,TRBJ2-3,TRBV20-1,TGCAGTGCTAGAAGACTAGCGGCTCAAAGCACAGATACGCAGTATTTT,CSARRLAAQSTDTQYF
-,-,TRBJ2-1,TRBV7-8,TGTGCCAGCAGCCAAGATGGGCTGAACAATGAGCAGTTCTTC,CASSQDGLNNEQFF
TRBD2,-,TRBJ2-1,TRBV6-2/TRBV6-3,TGTGCCACTCGACTAGCGACGATTAATGAGCAGTTCTTC,CATRLATINEQFF
TRBD2,many,TRBJ2-7,TRBV5-1,TGCGCCAGCGAATTTCTCCCGGGAGGCATCTACGAGCAGTACTTC,CASEFLPGGIYEQYF
-,-,TRBJ2-6,TRBV28,TGTGCCAGCAGTTTAGAAACTGGGGCCAACGTCCTGACTTTC,CASSLETGANVLTF
-,-,TRBJ2-5,TRBV7-9,TGTGCCAGCAGCTTCTCCAGCGAGAAAGAGACCCAGTACTTC,CASSFSSEKETQYF
-,-,TRBJ2-3,TRBV6-5,TGTGCCAGCAGGGGGCCCCCGGTGGGGCAGTATTTT,CASRGPPVGQYF
-,-,TRBJ2-7,TRBV7-2,TGTGCCAGCAGCTTAGGAGGGGTAATTTTCTACGAGCAGTACTTC,CASSLGGVIFYEQYF
TRBD2,many,TRBJ2-1,TRBV20-1,TGCAGTGCCAACGGACTAGCGGGGATATACAATGAGCAGTTCTTC,CSANGLAGIYNEQFF
TRBD2,few,TRBJ2-2,TRBV20-1,TGCAGTGCTCCAACTAGCGGGGTGAACACCGGGGAGCTGTTTTTT,CSAPTSGVNTGELFF
-,many,TRBJ2-3,TRBV19,TGTGCCACCTCGCAGAAACGCACAGATACGCAGTATTTT,CATSQKRTDTQYF
TRBD1,-,TRBJ1-3,TRBV3-1,TGTGCCAGCAGCCGAGGACAGGTTCGCGGAGTTAGCTCTGGAAACACCATATATTTT,CASSRGQVRGVSSGNTIYF
TRBD1,many,TRBJ2-1,TRBV6-5,TGTGCCAGCAGCCCGGGACAGAGGTTCAACAATGAGCAGTTCTTC,CASSPGQRFNNEQFF
TRBD1,many,TRBJ1-1,TRBV29-1,TGCAGCGTGCAGGGGGCCACTGAAGCTTTCTTT,CSVQGATEAFF
-,-,TRBJ2-5,TRBV29-1,TGCAGCGTAGACAAGGTGGCTGGCGAGACCCAGTACTTC,CSVDKVAGETQYF
TRBD2,many,TRBJ2-1,TRBV10-3,TGTGCCATCAGTGAGTCCCTGGGAACTAGCGGGAGGAATGAGCAGTTCTTC,CAISESLGTSGRNEQFF
TRBD1,-,TRBJ2-7,TRBV12-3/TRBV12-4,TGTGCCAGCAGTTTGGGACAGGGGCTAGGTGGGTCCTACGAGCAGTACTTC,CASSLGQGLGGSYEQYF
-,-,TRBJ2-7,TRBV4-3,TGCGCCAGCAGCCGGGACATCATCTCCTACGAGCAGTACTTC,CASSRDIISYEQYF
TRBD1,few,TRBJ2-7,TRBV10-3,TGTGCCATCAGTGAGTTACAGGGGGCCCAAGGGTCCTACGAGCAGTACTTC,CAISELQGAQGSYEQYF
-,once,TRBJ1-4,TRBV29-1,TGCAGCGTTCCGTCAGCAGGGGTGACTAATGAAAAACTGTTTTTT,CSVPSAGVTNEKLFF
TRBD1,few,TRBJ1-2,TRBV11-2,TGTGCCAGCAGCTTAGACAGGACAGGGTATGGCTACACCTTC,CASSLDRTGYGYTF
-,many,TRBJ1-3,TRBV6-5,TGTGCCAGCAGTTACTGGACAAGCTCGGGAAACACCATATATTTT,CASSYWTSSGNTIYF
-,few,TRBJ2-6,TRBV29-1,TGCAGCGCCCTACAGCCCAGGGCACCTGGGGCCAACGTCCTGACTTTC,CSALQPRAPGANVLTF
-,many,TRBJ2-7,TRBV9,TGTGCCAGCAGCCCGGTGGGGAACTCCTACGAGCAGTACTTC,CASSPVGNSYEQYF
-,few,TRBJ2-7,TRBV10-3,TGTGCCATCAAGGCGGCTAGCGATGTCTACGAGCAGTACTTC,CAIKAASDVYEQYF
TRBD2,once,TRBJ2-1,TRBV9,TGTGCCAGCAGCGATCGATCTCCAGCGGGAGGTTACAATGAGCAGTTCTTC,CASSDRSPAGGYNEQFF
-,many,TRBJ2-1,TRBV28,TGTGCCAGCAGTTTGGTAGGGGACAATGAGCAGTTCTTC,CASSLVGDNEQFF
TRBD2,few,TRBJ2-1,TRBV19,TGTGCCAGTACCCCTTCATGGGGACTAGCGGTTTACAATGAGCAGTTCTTC,CASTPSWGLAVYNEQFF
-,few,TRBJ2-5,TRBV5-1,TGCGCCAGCAGCTTGTGGTGGGACGGGGACGAGACCCAGTACTTC,CASSLWWDGDETQYF
-,few,TRBJ2-2,TRBV7-2,TGTGCCAGCAGCTTATTTACTAGCAGGAACACCGGGGAGCTGTTTTTT,CASSLFTSRNTGELFF
-,few,TRBJ1-4,TRBV11-2,TGTGCCAGCAGCTCGACAGGTCGGGCTAATGAAAAACTGTTTTTT,CASSSTGRANEKLFF
TRBD1,few,TRBJ2-1,TRBV27,TGTGCCAGCAGTTTAGGTGTGGGGGCAAGGACAGGGCGGAGGTCCTACAATGAGCAGTTCTTC,CASSLGVGARTGRRSYNEQFF
TRBD2,-,TRBJ2-7,TRBV27,TGTGCCAGCAGTTTAGAAGGGACTAGGCCTAGTTACGAGCAGTACTTC,CASSLEGTRPSYEQYF
-,once,TRBJ2-7,TRBV6-4,TGTGCCAGCAGTGAGCCGGACCGCTCGGGGCCCTACAATGAGCAGTACTTC,CASSEPDRSGPYNEQYF
TRBD2,many,TRBJ2-7,TRBV10-3,TGTGCCACAAGCGGGGTTAGCTCCTACGAGCAGTACTTC,CATSGVSSYEQYF
TRBD1,-,TRBJ2-1,TRBV27,TGTGCCAGCAGTTGGTTTGGGACAGGGGGCAGGAATGAGCAGTTCTTC,CASSWFGTGGRNEQFF